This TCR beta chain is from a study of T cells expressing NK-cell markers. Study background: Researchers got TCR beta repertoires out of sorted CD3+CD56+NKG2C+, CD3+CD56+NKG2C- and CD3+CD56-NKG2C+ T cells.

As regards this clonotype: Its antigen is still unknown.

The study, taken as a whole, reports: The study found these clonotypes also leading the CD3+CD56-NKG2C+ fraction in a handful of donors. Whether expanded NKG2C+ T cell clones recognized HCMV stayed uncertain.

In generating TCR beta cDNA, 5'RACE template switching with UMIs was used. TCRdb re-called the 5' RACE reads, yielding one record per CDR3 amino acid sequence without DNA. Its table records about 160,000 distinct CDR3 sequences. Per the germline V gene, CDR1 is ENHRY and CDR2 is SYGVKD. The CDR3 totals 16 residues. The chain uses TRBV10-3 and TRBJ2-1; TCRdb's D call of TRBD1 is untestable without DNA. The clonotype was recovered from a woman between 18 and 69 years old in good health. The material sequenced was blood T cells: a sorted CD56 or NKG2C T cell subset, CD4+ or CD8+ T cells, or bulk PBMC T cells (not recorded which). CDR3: CAISAPQGRMDNEQFF.